This T cell receptor beta chain was recovered during a study of CD8 T cells in ankylosing spondylitis. TCRdb reprocessed the 5' RACE reads with MiXCR, giving one entry per CDR3 protein. There are more than 150,000 distinct CDR3 sequences in the sample; roughly 13% occur only once, and approximately 16% lies in the top ten. V was trimmed by 0 bases and J by 3 bases, leaving 3 bases between them. Germline assignment: CDR1 SNHLY and CDR2 FYNNEI. This CDR3 is 13 amino acids long. The source is a male donor with ankylosing spondylitis or in good health (not recorded which). Sequencing used blood, either unsorted or a sorted T cell fraction (not recorded which). This rearrangement joins TRBV2 to TRBJ2-1; D not resolved. The DNA of the CDR3 is TGTGCCAGCAGTGAAGCTGGCTACAATGAGCAGTTCTTC. It codes for CASSEAGYNEQFF. Filled out from reference TRBV2 and TRBJ2-1, the complete variable domain reads EPEVTQTPSHQVTQMGQEVILRCVPISNHLYFYWYRQILGQKVEFLVSFYNNEISEKSEIFDDQFSVERPDGSNFTLKIRSTKLEDSAMYFCASSEAGYNEQFFGPGTRLTVL.